Sequencing of this T cell receptor (beta chain) was carried out in a study of blood T cell repertoires in COVID-19. Overall study context: Donors in the United States, Italy and Spain gave samples during acute or convalescent COVID-19. In each case, the material was cDNA or gDNA derived from T cells, B-cell-depleted T cells, or PBMCs.

In the authors' methods: Amplification of reference gene primers provided the estimated nucleated cell counts. The protocol was immunoSEQ multiplex PCR, while the TCRdb copy is restricted to in-frame clones and leaves out a portion. V and J calls plus clone size are reproduced from that table; the DNA served to infer D and trimming. Found here are about 150,000 clones, over 65% of them singletons; the top ten hold around 2.1%. Trimming pared 4 bases from V and 7 bases from J, leaving 11 bases between. The CDR3 runs 14 residues. Germline V gene sequence: CDR1 LGHDT, CDR2 YNNKEL (reference sequence). Sequencing was performed on peripheral blood. The chain employs TRBV3-1 (or the pseudogene TRBV3-2) and TRBJ1-6; D unresolved. The sequence was collected from an older man with acute or convalescent COVID-19. The CDR3 region has the DNA TGTGCCAGCAGCCTAAGCCAAAACAATTCACCCCTCCACTTT. Translated: CASSLSQNNSPLHF.